The present T cell receptor beta chain was sequenced within a study of cytomegalovirus exposure and HLA in healthy donors. Germline-derived CDR1 and CDR2 are LNHDA and SQIVND (reference sequence). Trimming left V 6 bases short and J 11 bases short, with 16 bases between. The CDR3 runs to 13 residues. The PCR ran on 60 Vbeta and 13 Jbeta primers. Clones were sequenced by immunoSEQ multiplex PCR, and TCRdb holds only the in-frame ones, with some missing. The data hold around 150,000 clones, with around three quarters observed a single time. J is TRBJ1-4 and V is TRBV19, with D uncertain. The receptor was derived from a middle-aged man in good health and CMV-seropositive. The sequenced sample was PBMCs. CDR3 residues: CASRPTVEEKLFF. The CDR3, as DNA: TGTGCCAGTAGGCCGACGGTAGAGGAGAAACTGTTTTTT.